This paragraph covers one TCR beta chain sequence. Its recognized antigen is unknown. Nothing much larger sits one base from this clone, and base qualities are not available. This entry is derived from a study of T cell repertoires in cytomegalovirus infection (dated by TCRdb to about 2019). At the level of the whole study: Recently identified HLA-C-restricted CMV epitopes, whose presentation resists viral immunomodulation, were targeted by peptide stimulations together with well-studied HLA-B-restricted epitopes. The HLA type of each donor mattered for the analysis, because public TCR beta signatures pointed to carriage of CMV infection along with the matching HLA type.

On the study overall, not on this receptor specifically: In both this cohort and an independent cohort of 300 to 450 donors, the cumulative frequency of public TCR beta family members distinguished carriers of CMV infection plus the relevant HLA type. In the ex vivo response, HLA-C-restricted CMV-specific TCR beta clonotypes were dominant, and in two of eight donors the single most frequent clonotype came from this HLA-C-restricted group.

Trimming takes 7 bases off V and 5 bases off J; junction bases not matched to a gene: 11. Measured from the cysteine to the phenylalanine, the CDR3 is 14 residues long. The entry retains the CDR3 DNA only, 42 bases that are in frame from base 1. Per the germline V gene, MDHEN is the CDR1 and SYDVKM is the CDR2. Sequenced on an Illumina HiSeq 1500. Using fastp at Q25 and MiXCR, TCRdb reprocessed the public reads and kept productive beta chains. Merged by CDR3 protein, the rows form single entries marked with the most common genes and DNA. For this sample there are under 500,000 distinct CDR3 sequences; under 45% appear just once. Jointly, the top ten make up around two fifths of the sample. This sample's treatment or condition label indicates: in vitro stimulation with specific CMV peptide epitopes to enrich CMV-specific T cells.

Sample: cultured PBMCs, taken from culture after CMV antigen stimulation. The chain joins TRBV28 to TRBJ2-7; 7 middle bases align to TRBD1. The source of this sequence is a human donor in good health (CMV status not recorded). Some clones in this sample may be carry-over from other donors' samples. The nucleotides read TGTGCCAGCAATACCCCGACAGGGAACCACGAGCAGTACTTC. Its protein product is CASNTPTGNHEQYF.